These T cell receptor beta chains were read from a single sample in a study of radiotherapy plus CTLA-4 blockade in lung cancer. Measured with immunoSEQ multiplex PCR; TCRdb has only the in-frame clones, and not every one. The data show around 80,000 clones, with roughly four fifths seen just once and 0.82% held by the top ten. The sequencing used peripheral blood, collected from a patient treated with radiotherapy plus ipilimumab. Receptor source: a human donor with non-small cell lung cancer who had stable disease on radiotherapy plus ipilimumab. CDR3s include the opening cysteine and the closing phenylalanine or tryptophan. A D gene is named only where the DNA matches it firmly. Clone size is stated in some rows and not others, as once, few, many or a class when expanded.

v_gene	d_gene	len	abundance	j_gene	CDR3aa	CDR3nt
TRBV5-1	.	15	.	TRBJ1-4	CASSLSKTTNEKLFF	TGCGCCAGCAGTTTAAGTAAGACAACTAATGAAAAACTGTTTTTT
TRBV5-4	TRBD2	14	.	TRBJ2-3	CASSRGGATDTQYF	TGTGCCAGCAGCCGCGGGGGAGCCACAGATACGCAGTATTTT
TRBV19	.	16	.	TRBJ1-1	CASSPSPRGLNTEAFF	TGTGCCAGTAGTCCCTCCCCACGGGGCTTGAACACTGAAGCTTTCTTT
TRBV7-8	.	12	.	TRBJ1-2	CASSMDVDGYTF	TGTGCCAGCAGCATGGACGTCGATGGCTACACCTTC
TRBV2	.	15	.	TRBJ1-4	CASKRDGDPNEKLFF	TGTGCCAGCAAGAGGGACGGTGACCCTAATGAAAAACTGTTTTTT
TRBV18	TRBD2	20	.	TRBJ2-6	CASSPGRLAGARTGANVLTF	TGTGCCAGCTCACCCGGACGTCTAGCGGGGGCGCGAACTGGGGCCAACGTCCTGACTTTC
TRBV7-7	TRBD1	14	few	TRBJ2-5	CASSRTGGGETQYF	TGTGCCAGCAGCCGAACAGGGGGCGGGGAGACCCAGTACTTC
TRBV19	TRBD1	16	.	TRBJ1-6	CASSMDDRGYNSPLHF	TGTGCCAGTAGTATGGATGACAGGGGTTATAATTCACCCCTCCACTTT
TRBV2	.	16	once	TRBJ1-1	CASDRGGTGGSAEAFF	TGTGCCAGCGACCGGGGGGGCACCGGGGGTTCCGCTGAAGCTTTCTTT
TRBV28	.	18	.	TRBJ2-5	CASSLSRGKTGGRETQYF	TGTGCCAGCAGTTTATCCAGGGGGAAAACGGGAGGGCGCGAGACCCAGTACTTC
TRBV6-6	.	14	.	TRBJ2-1	CASSLGGSLDEQFF	TGTGCCAGCAGTTTAGGAGGCAGCCTGGATGAGCAGTTCTTC
TRBV6-1	.	14	.	TRBJ1-2	CASSRGVTNYGYTF	TGTGCCAGCTCGAGAGGGGTAACTAACTATGGCTACACCTTC
TRBV27	.	15	.	TRBJ2-5	CASSRSGAVQETQYF	TGTGCCAGCAGTCGTTCGGGGGCAGTCCAAGAGACCCAGTACTTC
TRBV7-8	.	14	.	TRBJ2-1	CASSFTGSYNEQFF	TGTGCCAGCAGCTTCACAGGATCCTACAATGAGCAGTTCTTC
TRBV7-2	.	15	few	TRBJ1-5	CASSSGTVSNQPQHF	TGTGCCAGCAGCTCCGGGACTGTCTCCAATCAGCCCCAGCATTTT
TRBV5-6	.	12	medium-sized	TRBJ2-2	CASSLTPGELFF	TGTGCCAGCAGCTTAACACCCGGGGAGCTGTTTTTT
TRBV5-1	TRBD2	14	.	TRBJ2-1	CASSGGGPGNEQFF	TGCGCCAGCAGTGGCGGGGGGCCAGGCAATGAGCAGTTCTTC
TRBV28	.	11	.	TRBJ2-7	CASSSTREQYF	TGTGCCAGCAGTTCCACACGGGAGCAGTACTTC
TRBV19	.	14	few	TRBJ1-5	CASSIPGSNQPQHF	TGTGCCAGTAGTATACCGGGAAGCAATCAGCCCCAGCATTTT
TRBV11-2	.	13	.	TRBJ2-2	CASSLVLSGELFF	TGTGCCAGCAGCTTAGTCTTGAGCGGGGAGCTGTTTTTT
TRBV5-3	.	13	.	TRBJ1-5	CARDWGGKQPQHF	TGTGCCAGGGACTGGGGGGGCAAACAGCCCCAGCATTTT
TRBV18	TRBD2	16	.	TRBJ2-3	CASSPGLAGGTDTQYF	TGTGCCAGCTCACCTGGACTAGCGGGGGGCACAGATACGCAGTATTTT
TRBV7-2	TRBD1	13	.	TRBJ1-1	CASRYGTDTEAFF	TGTGCCAGCAGGTACGGGACAGACACTGAAGCTTTCTTT
TRBV27	TRBD1	15	.	TRBJ1-1	CASNRAGTGKTEAFF	TGTGCCAGTAACCGTGCCGGGACAGGGAAGACTGAAGCTTTCTTT
TRBV9	.	14	.	TRBJ2-3	CASSVGGESDTQYF	TGTGCCAGCAGCGTAGGCGGGGAATCAGATACGCAGTATTTT
TRBV5-1	TRBD2	15	.	TRBJ2-3	CASSPGGTSTDTQYF	TGCGCCAGCAGCCCGGGGGGAACTAGCACAGATACGCAGTATTTT
TRBV28	.	19	few	TRBJ2-6	CASSLIVAGHSSGANVLTF	TGTGCCAGCAGTTTAATCGTGGCAGGGCATAGCTCTGGGGCCAACGTCCTGACTTTC
TRBV28	TRBD1	14	.	TRBJ1-1	CASSFEGARAEAFF	TGTGCCAGCAGTTTCGAGGGGGCACGGGCTGAAGCTTTCTTT
TRBV6-5	.	15	.	TRBJ2-1	CASVRRGTGHNEQFF	TGTGCCAGCGTCCGAAGGGGGACGGGACACAATGAGCAGTTCTTC
TRBV10-2	TRBD2	15	.	TRBJ2-1	CASSESQREGDEQFF	TGCGCCAGCAGTGAGTCCCAGCGGGAGGGCGATGAGCAGTTCTTC
TRBV14	TRBD2	18	.	TRBJ2-3	CASSHLRASGSSTDTQYF	TGTGCCAGCAGCCACCTGCGGGCTAGCGGATCTAGCACAGATACGCAGTATTTT
TRBV7-3	.	15	.	TRBJ1-1	CASSQSGAPNTEAFF	TGTGCCAGCAGCCAGTCAGGGGCCCCAAACACTGAAGCTTTCTTT
TRBV5-1	.	13	.	TRBJ2-3	CASSSEITDTQYF	TGCGCCAGCAGCTCTGAAATAACAGATACGCAGTATTTT
TRBV7-9	.	14	.	TRBJ2-1	CASSSGNSYNEQFF	TGTGCCAGCAGTTCAGGGAACTCCTACAATGAGCAGTTCTTC
TRBV9	TRBD2	13	.	TRBJ2-1	CASSGVAGAEQFF	TGTGCCAGCAGCGGCGTAGCGGGGGCCGAGCAGTTCTTC
TRBV7-9	TRBD2	14	.	TRBJ2-1	CASSLELAGGEQFF	TGTGCCAGCAGCTTAGAGCTAGCGGGAGGTGAGCAGTTCTTC
TRBV2	.	11	.	TRBJ2-2	CASREGGELFF	TGTGCCAGCAGGGAAGGAGGGGAGCTGTTTTTT
TRBV6-5	.	15	.	TRBJ2-3	CASSYFLGSTDTQYF	TGTGCCAGCAGTTACTTTCTAGGGAGCACAGATACGCAGTATTTT
TRBV6-5	.	14	.	TRBJ2-7	CASSPHGRALEQYF	TGTGCCAGCAGTCCCCATGGTAGGGCTCTCGAGCAGTACTTC
TRBV6-5	.	16	once	TRBJ2-2	CASSYWGAGDTGELFF	TGTGCCAGCAGTTACTGGGGGGCGGGAGACACCGGGGAGCTGTTTTTT
TRBV10-3	TRBD1	13	.	TRBJ1-2	CAIRTGENYGYTF	TGTGCCATCCGAACAGGGGAAAACTATGGCTACACCTTC
TRBV5-4	.	15	.	TRBJ2-7	CASSFDEGISYEQYF	TGTGCCAGCAGCTTCGACGAGGGAATCTCCTACGAGCAGTACTTC
TRBV6-1	TRBD1	15	.	TRBJ1-1	CASRRDRGTNTEAFF	TGTGCCAGCAGGAGGGACAGGGGGACGAACACTGAAGCTTTCTTT
TRBV6-6	TRBD1	14	.	TRBJ1-1	CASSYGDSGTEAFF	TGTGCCAGCAGTTATGGGGACAGTGGGACTGAAGCTTTCTTT
TRBV28	.	11	.	TRBJ2-2	CASRGPGELFF	TGTGCCAGCAGGGGGCCCGGGGAGCTGTTTTTT
TRBV15	.	18	.	TRBJ2-4	CATSRGGGQELAKNIQYF	TGTGCCACCAGCAGAGGTGGGGGGCAAGAGCTAGCCAAAAACATTCAGTACTTC
TRBV19	.	12	.	TRBJ2-3	CASSMAMGTQYF	TGTGCCAGTAGTATGGCTATGGGTACGCAGTATTTT
TRBV6-1	.	14	.	TRBJ2-7	CASSVSQGRNEQYF	TGTGCCAGCAGTGTTTCTCAGGGGAGGAACGAGCAGTACTTC
TRBV10-3	.	12	.	TRBJ1-2	CAISELTNGYTF	TGTGCCATCAGTGAGCTCACTAATGGCTACACCTTC
TRBV19	.	15	.	TRBJ1-2	CASSSYGQGYYGYTF	TGTGCCAGTAGTTCCTATGGGCAGGGCTACTATGGCTACACCTTC
TRBV18	TRBD1	14	.	TRBJ1-1	CASSQGQGGTEAFF	TGTGCCAGCTCACAGGGACAGGGGGGCACTGAAGCTTTCTTT